This is a list of T cell receptor beta chains from one sample in a study of cytomegalovirus exposure and HLA in healthy donors. Generated by immunoSEQ multiplex PCR, the TCRdb table keeps only in-frame clones and is missing some. The sample carries about 180,000 clones, about 80% recorded once. Sequencing was done on a sample of PBMCs. Receptors were obtained from a woman in her forties or fifties in good health and CMV-seronegative. Each CDR3 is given with its conserved first and last residue. D genes are given only for firm matches. Clone size is given for some rows only: seen once, a few or many times, or a class if the clone is expanded.

TRBV6-1	-	TRBD2	TRBJ2-3	CASSPGLAGLSQYF	TGTGCCAGCAGTCCTGGACTAGCGGGCCTGTCGCAGTATTTT
TRBV5-4	few	-	TRBJ2-1	CASSSLYEQFF	TGTGCCAGCAGCTCCCTGTATGAGCAGTTCTTC
TRBV28	-	TRBD2	TRBJ2-3	CASSFQTSGGRSPSTDTQYF	TGTGCCAGCAGTTTCCAAACTAGCGGGGGGCGAAGCCCTAGCACAGATACGCAGTATTTT
TRBV5-4	-	-	TRBJ2-6	CASSFYRAWGANVLTF	TGTGCCAGCAGCTTTTACAGGGCATGGGGGGCCAACGTCCTGACTTTC
TRBV11-3	few	TRBD2	TRBJ2-1	CASSSLAGEQFF	TGTGCCAGCAGCTCCCTAGCGGGGGAGCAGTTCTTC
TRBV4-3	-	TRBD1	TRBJ2-5	CASSDTGTGVRETQYF	TGCGCCAGCAGCGATACCGGGACAGGGGTACGGGAGACCCAGTACTTC
TRBV7-3	-	TRBD2	TRBJ2-5	CASSFLGRGGGQETQYF	TGTGCCAGCAGCTTTCTCGGAAGGGGCGGGGGACAAGAGACCCAGTACTTC
TRBV10-3	-	TRBD1	TRBJ1-2	CAISPPELTDRAHYGYTF	TGTGCCATCAGCCCCCCGGAGCTAACCGACAGGGCCCACTATGGCTACACCTTC
TRBV19	-	-	TRBJ1-2	CASGRRAGYTF	TGTGCCAGCGGACGCAGGGCTGGCTACACCTTC
TRBV11-2	few	-	TRBJ1-2	CASTLTSLPVGYTF	TGTGCCAGCACCCTAACCTCTCTCCCGGTAGGCTACACCTTC
TRBV6-1	once	TRBD1	TRBJ2-7	CASGGQGLYF	TGTGCCAGCGGAGGACAGGGCTTGTACTTC